These 10 T cell receptor beta chains share one sample of origin, sequenced in a study of T cell responses to AZD1222 COVID-19 vaccine. The protocol was immunoSEQ multiplex PCR, while the TCRdb copy is restricted to in-frame clones and leaves out a portion. The top ten clones hold approximately 1.5% of a sample with 150,000 or so clones, approximately 90% of them seen once. The sequencing here drew on peripheral blood, taken on day 0 of AZD1222 vaccination. The receptors here all came from an adult in good health.

The chain combines TRBV6-1 with TRBJ1-3, with TRBD1 matching over 7 bases. Trimming removed 2 bases from V and 5 bases from J; junction bases left unmatched: 6. The CDR3 is 15 amino acids. The germline V gene has CDR1 MNHNS and CDR2 SASEGT. CDR3 region: CASSENRGHRNTIYF. For the CDR3, the DNA is TGTGCCAGCAGTGAAAACAGGGGTCATAGAAACACCATATATTTT.

This clone has just a few counts. J is TRBJ1-4 and V is TRBV12-1; the table's TRBD1 call for D was not verified on the DNA. TRBV12-1 is flagged as a pseudogene. CDR3 length equals 12 residues. CDR3 in amino acids: CANMLGDEKLFF. The CDR3 DNA follows: TGTGCCAACATGCTAGGGGATGAAAAACTGTTTTTT.

The chain employs TRBV3-1 (or the pseudogene TRBV3-2) and TRBJ2-3; no clear D gene. The CDR3 is 11 residues long. V was trimmed by 3 bases and J by 6 bases, leaving 4 bases between them. Germline V gene lookup returns CDR1 LGHDT and CDR2 YNNKEL (reference sequence). The CDR3: CASSQGDTQYF. As DNA, the CDR3 is TGTGCCAGCAGCCAGGGTGATACGCAGTATTTT.

V and J are TRBV5-1 and TRBJ1-3; D uncertain. Trimming pared 0 bases from V and 2 bases from J, leaving 12 bases between. Germline V lookup: CDR1 SGHRS, CDR2 YFSETQ. The CDR3 sequence is 16 residues long. The CDR3 DNA reads TGCGCCAGCAGCTTGGCCCAAGGGAAGGCTGGAAACACCATATATTTT. Amino acid sequence: CASSLAQGKAGNTIYF.

Written as DNA, the CDR3 is TGTGCCACCGGGACAGGCGGCCAAATGAAAAAACTGTTTTTT. Its translation: CATGTGGQMKKLFF. The rearrangement joins TRBV28 to TRBJ1-4, with 8 positions matching TRBD1. The germline CDR1 and CDR2 sequences are MDHEN and SYDVKM. The CDR3 has 14 amino acids. J was trimmed by 9 bases and V by 10 bases; bases with no gene match: 13.

The CDR3 DNA is TGCGCCAGCAGCTTGGGACAGGGGGTAGAGGGCTACACCTTC. This codes for CASSLGQGVEGYTF. This chain joins TRBV5-1 and TRBJ1-2, with 9 bases aligning to TRBD1. The CDR3 is 14 amino acids. Germline V gene data show CDR1 as SGHRS and CDR2 as YFSETQ. Losses at the gene ends were 0 bases for V and 8 bases for J; bases not matched to a gene: 5.

The rearrangement uses TRBV19 and TRBJ1-5; D not certain. V was shortened by 1 base and J by 5 bases, with 12 bases between the two germline ends. There are 15 residues in the CDR3. Germline V gene lookup returns CDR1 LNHDA and CDR2 SQIVND (reference sequence). The CDR3 region has the DNA TGTGCCAGTAGTATAGTGCTCAGCACTTATCAGCCCCAGCATTTT. Protein: CASSIVLSTYQPQHF.

CDR3: CASSPGGRVGSTEAFF. CDR3 nucleotide sequence: TGTGCCAGCAGCCCTGGGGGCAGGGTAGGTAGCACTGAAGCTTTCTTT. The chain recombines TRBV28 with TRBJ1-1; TRBD1 might be the D (6 bases). In germline, CDR1 is MDHEN, CDR2 SYDVKM. The V gene lost 6 bases and the J gene lost 4 bases, with 21 bases spanning the gap. The CDR3 loop spans 16 amino acids.

The genes are TRBV7-3 and TRBJ1-6; D remains ambiguous. Germline V gene lookup returns CDR1 SGHTA and CDR2 FQGTGA. The V end lost 1 base, the J end lost 0 bases, and 7 bases lay between the germline ends. This CDR3 is 16 amino acids long. CDR3 DNA sequence: TGTGCCAGCAGCTTAAAGACGAGCTCCTATAATTCACCCCTCCACTTT. Protein sequence: CASSLKTSSYNSPLHF. The complete variable domain, with remaining parts taken from reference TRBV7-3 and TRBJ1-6, reads GAGVSQTPSNKVTEKGKYVELRCDPISGHTALYWYRQSLGQGPEFLIYFQGTGAADDSGLPNDRFFAVRPEGSVSTLKIQRTERGDSAVYLCASSLKTSSYNSPLHFGNGTRLTVT.

The V gene is TRBV3-1 (or the pseudogene TRBV3-2), the J gene TRBJ1-4, with unresolved D. Trimming pared 4 bases from V and 7 bases from J, leaving 13 bases between. The CDR3 loop spans 14 amino acids. Germline V gives CDR1 LGHDT, CDR2 YNNKEL (reference sequence). The chain's CDR3 is CASSLQDRVEKLFF. In DNA, the CDR3 is TGTGCCAGCAGCCTCCAGGACCGAGTTGAAAAACTGTTTTTT.